The entry that follows covers one TCR beta chain sequence. The data were obtained in a study of T cells after posttransplantation cyclophosphamide. CDR3 length: 17 amino acids. Germline values: CDR1 LNHDA, CDR2 SQIVND (reference sequence). V was clipped by 2 bases and J by 0 bases, with 14 bases between them. TCRdb keeps only in-frame clones here, not all; method: immunoSEQ multiplex PCR. The data contain approximately 9,800 clones, over 95% of them singletons. The source material was naive CD8+ T cells sorted from PBMCs. V usage is TRBV19 and J usage is TRBJ2-1, with TRBD2 as a possible D gene (6 bases). The sequence was obtained from a man aged 50 to 59 in good health, CMV-negative, and a related stem cell transplant donor. The CDR3 region is CASSIRRGSDSYNEQFF. The CDR3 DNA reads as TGTGCCAGTAGTATACGCCGGGGGAGCGACTCCTACAATGAGCAGTTCTTC.